The sequence of this TCR beta chain was determined in a study of neurological immune-mediated disorders. The germline V gene has CDR1 LGHDT and CDR2 YNNKEL (reference sequence). CDR3 length: 16 residues. V shed 2 bases and J shed 6 bases, with 16 bases lying between them. Overall study results and limits: When the repertoires were sorted by phylogenetic grouping, those of 18 of 34 multiple sclerosis patients ended up in one related-CDR3 cluster, a possible signature.

From the 5' RACE reads, TCRdb called clonotypes with MiXCR, one entry per CDR3 protein. The data contain about 78,000 distinct CDR3 sequences, approximately 5% of them singletons. Comments on this clonotype: What it binds is unknown.

Specimen: PBMCs. V gene TRBV3-1 combines with J gene TRBJ2-2, with D possibly TRBD1 on 5 matching bases. The source of this sequence is a woman aged 25 to 45 with multiple sclerosis. This chain's CDR3 is CASSQSDPGSSGELFF. CDR3 coding DNA: TGTGCCAGCAGCCAATCCGACCCAGGGTCATCCGGGGAGCTGTTTTTT.